Each of the 3 T cell receptor beta chains below was sequenced from the same sample in a study of blood T cell repertoires in COVID-19. Generated by immunoSEQ multiplex PCR, the TCRdb table keeps only in-frame clones and is missing some. There are some 97,000 clones in the sample; 80% occur only once, and over 10% lies in the top ten. What was sequenced was peripheral blood. These receptors originate from a woman in her 70s with acute or convalescent COVID-19.

This chain connects TRBV5-1 to TRBJ2-5, with 10 bases lining up with TRBD2. Germline V gene data show CDR1 as SGHRS and CDR2 as YFSETQ. The CDR3 runs to 17 residues. The trim removed 5 bases at V and 5 bases at J, leaving 15 bases unmatched. DNA of the CDR3: TGCGCCAGCAGACCTAATAGCGGGGGGATTAATCAGGAGACCCAGTACTTC. Amino acids: CASRPNSGGINQETQYF.

The chain employs TRBV5-1 and TRBJ2-1, with 13 bases identical to TRBD2. CDR1 and CDR2 (germline): SGHRS, YFSETQ. The CDR3 is made up of 19 amino acids. J lost 3 bases, V lost 5 bases, and 14 bases had no gene match. The CDR3 DNA sequence: TGCGCCAGCAGTCTCGGACTAGCGGGGGCCTACGCTAACTACAATGAGCAGTTCTTC. The encoded protein is CASSLGLAGAYANYNEQFF.

V gene TRBV14 combines with J gene TRBJ1-4, with D unclear. The germline gives CDR1 SGHDN, CDR2 FVKESK. The length of the CDR3 is 14 residues. With 4 bases removed from V and 0 bases from J, the gap between germline ends came to 6 bases. CDR3 residues: CASSRSATNEKLFF. The DNA for the CDR3 is TGTGCCAGCAGCCGGAGTGCAACTAATGAAAAACTGTTTTTT. Supplemented by reference TRBV14 and TRBJ1-4, the full variable domain reads EAGVTQFPSHSVIEKGQTVTLRCDPISGHDNLYWYRRVMGKEIKFLLHFVKESKQDESGMPNNRFLAERTGGTYSTLKVQPAELEDSGVYFCASSRSATNEKLFFGSGTQLSVL.